These 30 T cell receptor beta chains were sequenced from one sample in a study of cytomegalovirus exposure and HLA in healthy donors. With 60 Vbeta and 13 Jbeta primers, the PCR was carried out. Here immunoSEQ multiplex PCR was the method, and the copy in TCRdb shows in-frame clones only, minus some. The sample has approximately 130,000 clones; roughly 82% are singletons. What was sequenced was PBMCs. The source of these receptors is a woman between 40 and 55 years old in good health and CMV-seropositive.

The gene calls are TRBV28 and TRBJ2-1; TRBD2 agrees at 9 bases. Germline CDR1 reads MDHEN; CDR2 reads SYDVKM. The CDR3 consists of 14 residues. Trimming took 7 bases from V and 1 from J; bases not matched to a gene: 2. The CDR3 sequence is CASMTSGSYNEQFF. The CDR3 nucleotides are TGTGCCAGCATGACTAGCGGTTCCTACAATGAGCAGTTCTTC.

The rearrangement joins TRBV4-3 to TRBJ2-2; tentative D call: TRBD1 (5 bases). The ends were cut back, 2 bases at V and 2 bases at J, with 9 bases in the middle. The CDR3 is 15 amino acids. Germline V gene lookup returns CDR1 LGHNA and CDR2 YSLEER. For the CDR3, the DNA is TGCGCCAGCAGCCAAATGACAGCAAACACCGGGGAGCTGTTTTTT. This encodes CASSQMTANTGELFF.

The rearrangement joins TRBV13 to TRBJ2-5, with TRBD1 as a possible D gene (6 bases). CDR3 length equals 18 residues. CDR1 and CDR2 (germline): PRHDT, FYEKMQ (reference sequence). Trimming removed 8 bases at V and 9 bases at J, with 34 bases between. CDR3 protein: CASFLRTIDGGGQTPQYF. The CDR3 DNA sequence: TGTGCCAGCTTTCTTAGGACGATCGATGGGGGCGGGCAGACCCCCCAGTACTTC. Complete variable domain (other parts from reference TRBV13 and TRBJ2-5): AAGVIQSPRHLIKEKRETATLKCYPIPRHDTVYWYQQGPGQDPQFLISFYEKMQSDKGSIPDRFSAQQFSDYHSELNMSSLELGDSALYFCASFLRTIDGGGQTPQYFGPGTRLLVL.

V gene TRBV9 combines with J gene TRBJ1-6; D not certain. The CDR3 has 18 amino acids. CDR1 and CDR2 (germline): SGDLS, YYNGEE. V lost 0 bases and J 5 bases, leaving 18 bases between the germline ends. CDR3 in DNA: TGTGCCAGCAGCGTAGCTGGCGGAGTGGGTTGGGATAATTCACCCCTCCACTTT. Translation: CASSVAGGVGWDNSPLHF. Full variable domain (remainder filled in from reference TRBV9 and TRBJ1-6): DSGVTQTPKHLITATGQRVTLRCSPRSGDLSVYWYQQSLDQGLQFLIQYYNGEERAKGNILERFSAQQFPDLHSELNLSSLELGDSALYFCASSVAGGVGWDNSPLHFGNGTRLTVT.

This chain links TRBV5-4 with TRBJ1-1; a possible D gene is TRBD1 (5 bases). CDR3 length: 12 amino acids. The V end lost 4 bases, the J end lost 4 bases, and 8 bases lay between the germline ends. From germline, CDR1 is SGHNT and CDR2 YYREEE (reference sequence). The CDR3 DNA reads TGTGCCAGCAGCAGGGGTTTCACTGAAGCTTTCTTT. Residues: CASSRGFTEAFF.

This rearrangement joins TRBV7-3 to TRBJ2-6, with D unclear. This CDR3 comprises 12 residues. V lost 7 bases and J lost 2, with 3 bases in between. Germline CDR1 and CDR2: SGHTA and FQGTGA. The CDR3 sequence: CASTAGANVLTF. The CDR3 region has the DNA TGTGCCAGCACGGCTGGGGCCAACGTCCTGACTTTC.

The chain recombines TRBV7-8 with TRBJ2-2; D gene unclear. The CDR3 runs to 15 residues. The V end was cut by 2 bases, the J end by 4 bases, with 11 bases between. Germline V lookup: CDR1 SGHVS, CDR2 FQNEAQ. The DNA of the CDR3 is TGTGCCAGCAGCTTAAACAGTTTATCCACCGGGGAGCTGTTTTTT. Translated: CASSLNSLSTGELFF.

The J gene is TRBJ2-2, the V gene TRBV19, with D possibly TRBD1 on 6 matching bases. The CDR3 contains 15 residues. Trimming took off 6 bases at V and 2 bases at J, with 13 bases between the two ends. CDR1 LNHDA and CDR2 SQIVND come from the germline V gene (reference sequence). CDR3 sequence (DNA): TGTGCCAGTAGGAAAGGGACAACAAACACCGGGGAGCTGTTTTTT. The encoded protein is CASRKGTTNTGELFF.

The J gene is TRBJ1-2, the V gene TRBV6-5, with 8 bases fitting TRBD1. The CDR3 is 15 amino acids. The germline gives CDR1 MNHEY, CDR2 SVGAGI. Germline trimming cut 0 bases from V and 4 bases from J; bases unmatched to any gene: 4. CDR3 sequence reads: CASSYSQGAGYGYTF. CDR3 DNA sequence: TGTGCCAGCAGTTACTCGCAGGGGGCAGGCTATGGCTACACCTTC.

The rearrangement uses TRBV10-3 and TRBJ2-1; D is possibly TRBD2 (6 bases). CDR3 length: 14 amino acids. Trimming left V 6 bases short and J 4 bases short, with 13 bases between. CDR1 and CDR2 from the germline V gene are ENHRY and SYGVKD. CDR3 sequence (DNA): TGTGCCATCAGACCGGGACTGGAATACAATGAGCAGTTCTTC. This gives the protein CAIRPGLEYNEQFF.

V usage is TRBV9 and J usage is TRBJ1-4, with TRBD1 identical over 8 bases. J lost 8 bases, V lost 0 bases, and 6 bases had no gene match. CDR1 and CDR2 from the germline V gene are SGDLS and YYNGEE. The CDR3 is 15 amino acids. The CDR3 region has the DNA TGTGCCAGCAGCGTAGATTCAGGGGGCAACGAAAAACTGTTTTTT. This translates into CASSVDSGGNEKLFF.

The V call is TRBV6-1, the J call TRBJ1-4; unclear D gene. This CDR3 is 14 amino acids long. Looked up from germline, CDR1 is MNHNS and CDR2 is SASEGT. The ends were cut back, 7 bases at V and 0 bases at J, with 9 bases in the middle. The CDR3, as DNA: TGTGCCAGCAATACGGTTGCAACTAATGAAAAACTGTTTTTT. Its protein is CASNTVATNEKLFF.

The CDR3 here is CASTPEAGASYEQYF. CDR3 nucleotides: TGTGCCAGCACCCCCGAAGCGGGGGCCTCCTACGAGCAGTACTTC. This chain uses TRBV7-9 with TRBJ2-7; TRBD2 matches 8 bases. The V segment lost 7 bases and the J segment 0 bases; nucleotides outside the gene matches: 8. Germline V gives CDR1 SEHNR, CDR2 FQNEAQ (reference sequence). The CDR3 extends over 15 amino acids.

This clone came up once. This chain connects TRBV6-1 to TRBJ2-7; D gene uncertain. Germline CDR1 is MNHNS and CDR2 is SASEGT. The CDR3 spans 13 residues. The V and J ends lost 6 bases and 3 bases respectively, with 12 bases between them. The chain's CDR3 is CASSRAAFYEQYF. The DNA of the CDR3 is TGTGCCAGCAGCCGCGCGGCCTTCTACGAGCAGTACTTC.

This clone appeared once. The rearrangement joins TRBV4-2 to TRBJ1-1, with 8 bases matching TRBD1. CDR3 length: 15 amino acids. CDR1 and CDR2 (germline): LGHNA, YNFKEQ. With V trimmed by 2 bases and J by 5 bases, 7 bases remained unmatched. CDR3 amino acids: CASSQRTGKITEAFF. CDR3 DNA: TGTGCCAGCAGCCAAAGGACAGGGAAGATAACTGAAGCTTTCTTT.

V is TRBV28 and J is TRBJ2-7; possible D gene TRBD2, 6 bases. Germline lookup yields CDR1 MDHEN and CDR2 SYDVKM. The CDR3 totals 15 residues. Trimming cost V 6 bases and J 2 bases, with 17 bases left between them. DNA for the CDR3: TGTGCCAGCAGCCTAGCGACCGCAGGGACCTACGAGCAGTACTTC. It specifies CASSLATAGTYEQYF.

The chain carries TRBV6-6 and TRBJ2-7; 8 positions agree with TRBD2. Looked up from germline, CDR1 is MNHNY and CDR2 is SVGAGI (reference sequence). J gave up 2 bases and V 4 bases, and 7 bases lay outside the gene matches. The CDR3 covers 15 residues. CDR3 residues: CASSFVAGPPYEQYF. The CDR3 nucleotides read TGTGCCAGCAGTTTCGTAGCGGGACCCCCCTACGAGCAGTACTTC.

The V and J genes are TRBV19 and TRBJ1-1, with a possible D match to TRBD1 (5 bases). The CDR3 length is 12 residues. V lost 4 bases, J lost 8 bases, and 11 bases lay in between. Germline V gives CDR1 LNHDA, CDR2 SQIVND (reference sequence). The CDR3 region has the DNA TGTGCCAGTAGTAGTTTTAGGGGAGAAGCTTTCTTT. This gives the protein CASSSFRGEAFF.

The chain joins TRBV5-4 to TRBJ1-2; TRBD1 is a possible D gene (6 bases). CDR3 length: 12 residues. V dropped 3 bases and J dropped 6 bases, with 9 bases sitting between them. Germline values: CDR1 SGHNT, CDR2 YYREEE (reference sequence). The CDR3, as DNA: TGTGCCAGCAGCTCTACAGGGAATGGCTACACCTTC. It translates to CASSSTGNGYTF.

About this clone: An end of the junction does not agree with germline; a read error may underlie this. Other DNA sequences in the same sample also yield this CDR3. The chain couples TRBV6-5 to TRBJ1-1; 7 bases line up with TRBD1. The CDR3 consists of 14 residues. Germline V CDR1 and CDR2: MNHEY, SVGAGI. CDR3 DNA sequence: TGTGCCAGCAGTTACTCGATTCGGGACAGTGAAGCCTTCTTT. It yields the protein CASSYSIRDSEAFF.

This chain joins TRBV5-6 and TRBJ2-6; 9 bases agree with TRBD2. Trimming cost V 3 bases and J 5 bases; bases outside gene matches: 9. CDR1 and CDR2 (germline): SGHDT, YYEEEE. This CDR3 has 17 residues. The CDR3 is CASSSPSGKARANVLTF. CDR3 nucleotide sequence: TGTGCCAGCAGCTCCCCTAGCGGGAAGGCTCGGGCCAACGTCCTGACTTTC.

The gene calls are TRBV30 and TRBJ1-4, with D possibly matching TRBD1 (5 bases). Germline V lookup: CDR1 GTSNPN, CDR2 SVGIG (reference sequence). This CDR3 region has 14 residues. V was cut by 3 bases and J by 8 bases, with 16 bases left in between. The CDR3 loop reads CAWSEGTHREKLFF. The DNA of the CDR3 is TGTGCCTGGAGCGAAGGCACGCACAGGGAAAAACTGTTTTTT.

This rearrangement joins TRBV7-8 to TRBJ1-5; maybe TRBD1 (5 bases). The CDR3 is 13 residues long. Trimming removed 6 bases at V and 6 bases at J, with 12 bases between. Germline CDR1 reads SGHVS; CDR2 reads FQNEAQ. In DNA form, the CDR3 reads TGTGCCAGCAGTCAAGGCAGGGCTCAGCCCCAGCATTTT. It specifies CASSQGRAQPQHF.

The chain couples TRBV28 to TRBJ2-7; tentatively, D is TRBD1 (6 bases). Germline CDR1 MDHEN, CDR2 SYDVKM. CDR3 length equals 15 residues. Deletions cut 6 bases from V and 1 base from J, with 16 bases between. The CDR3 sequence is CASRITGSPSYEQYF. The CDR3 DNA is TGTGCCAGCAGGATCACAGGGTCCCCATCCTACGAGCAGTACTTC.

The CDR3 is CASSEDRGGSPLHF. Written as DNA, the CDR3 is TGTGCCAGCAGTGAAGACCGGGGGGGTTCACCCCTCCACTTT. The chain recombines TRBV25-1 with TRBJ1-6; maybe TRBD1 (5 bases). V dropped 2 bases and J dropped 9 bases, with 11 bases sitting between them. Germline CDR1 and CDR2: MGHDK and SYGVNS. This CDR3 is built from 14 residues.

The chain recombines TRBV23-1 with TRBJ2-1, with 8 nucleotides matching TRBD1. TRBV23-1 has ORF status, its function being uncertain. The CDR3 runs to 16 residues. After removal of 3 bases from V and 0 bases from J, the junction contained 4 bases not matched to a gene. This chain's CDR3 is CASSHRQGSSYNEQFF. CDR3 sequence (DNA): TGCGCCAGCAGTCACCGACAGGGGAGCTCCTACAATGAGCAGTTCTTC.

This clone came up once. The chain recombines TRBV6-1 with TRBJ1-2; D might be TRBD1 (6 bases). V lost 6 bases and J lost 4, with 15 bases in between. Germline CDR1 is MNHNS and CDR2 is SASEGT. There are 14 residues in the CDR3. CDR3: CASSKPGHGYGYTF. CDR3 DNA sequence: TGTGCCAGCAGCAAACCGGGACATGGCTATGGCTACACCTTC.

With respect to this clone: One end of the junction is discordant with germline, which a read error may explain. The rearrangement uses TRBV7-9 and TRBJ1-1; D gene uncertain. The CDR3 sequence is 13 residues long. CDR1 and CDR2 from the germline V gene are SEHNR and FQNEAQ (reference sequence). DNA for the CDR3: TGTGCCAGCATCGAGGGATTGAAAACTGAAGCTTTCTTT. Translated: CASIEGLKTEAFF. Full variable domain (rest looked up from reference TRBV7-9 and TRBJ1-1): DTGVSQNPRHKITKRGQNVTFRCDPISEHNRLYWYRQTLGQGPEFLTYFQNEAQLEKSRLLSDRFSAERPKGSFSTLEIQRTEQGDSAMYLCASIEGLKTEAFFGQGTRLTVV.

This chain links TRBV5-1 with TRBJ2-1, with 9 bases that match TRBD2. V was pared by 4 bases and J by 12 bases, with 11 bases of the junction left unmatched. This CDR3 comprises 14 residues. CDR1 and CDR2 from the germline V gene are SGHRS and YFSETQ. The CDR3 DNA reads TGCGCCAGCAGCCGGGAGCCGGGACTAGCTTGGCAGTTCTTC. It yields the protein CASSREPGLAWQFF.

The gene calls are TRBV30 and TRBJ1-4; maybe TRBD1 (5 bases). The V gene lost 2 bases and the J gene lost 6 bases, with 13 bases spanning the gap. Germline-derived CDR1 and CDR2 are GTSNPN and SVGIG (reference sequence). CDR3 size: 14 residues. CDR3 residues: CAWSSGQGYEKLFF. DNA for the CDR3: TGTGCCTGGAGTAGTGGGCAGGGTTATGAAAAACTGTTTTTT.